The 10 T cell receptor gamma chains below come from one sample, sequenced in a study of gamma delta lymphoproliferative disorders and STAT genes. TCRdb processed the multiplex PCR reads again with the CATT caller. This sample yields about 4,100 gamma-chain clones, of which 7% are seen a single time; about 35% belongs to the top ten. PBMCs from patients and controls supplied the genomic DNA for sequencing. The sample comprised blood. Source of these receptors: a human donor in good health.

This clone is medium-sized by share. CDR3 nucleotides: TGTGCCACCTGGGATGGGTATAGCTATAAGAAACTCTTT. Amino acids: CATWDGYSYKKLF. The rearrangement links TRGV4 to TRGJ1 or TRGJ2. TCRdb leaves out the J gene; it was filled in here by matching the DNA to germline. The CDR3 has 13 amino acids. Germline V gene sequence: CDR1 EGSTGY, CDR2 YDSYTSSV. V shed 0 bases and J 7 bases; nucleotides not matched to a gene: 6.

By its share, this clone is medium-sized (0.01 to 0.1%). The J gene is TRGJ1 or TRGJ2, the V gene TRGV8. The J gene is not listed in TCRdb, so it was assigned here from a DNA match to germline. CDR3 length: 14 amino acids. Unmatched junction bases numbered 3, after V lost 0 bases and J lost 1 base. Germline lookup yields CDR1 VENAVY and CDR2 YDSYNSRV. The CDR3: CATWDRRNYYKKLF. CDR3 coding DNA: TGTGCCACCTGGGATAGGCGAAATTATTATAAGAAACTCTTT.

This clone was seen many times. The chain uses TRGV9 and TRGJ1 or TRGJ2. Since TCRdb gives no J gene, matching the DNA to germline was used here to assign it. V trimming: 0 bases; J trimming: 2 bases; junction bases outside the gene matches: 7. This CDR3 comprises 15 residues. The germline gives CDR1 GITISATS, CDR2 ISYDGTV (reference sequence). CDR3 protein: CALWEVPLDYYKKLF. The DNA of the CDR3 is TGTGCCTTGTGGGAGGTGCCGTTAGATTATTATAAGAAACTCTTT.

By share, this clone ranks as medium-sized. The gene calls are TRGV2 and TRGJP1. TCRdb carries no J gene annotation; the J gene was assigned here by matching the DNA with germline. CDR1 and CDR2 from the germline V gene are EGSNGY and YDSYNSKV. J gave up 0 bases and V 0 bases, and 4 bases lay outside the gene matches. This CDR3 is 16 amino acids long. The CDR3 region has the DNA TGTGCCACCTGGGACGGGCTCCATACCACTGGTTGGTTCAAGATATTT. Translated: CATWDGLHTTGWFKIF.

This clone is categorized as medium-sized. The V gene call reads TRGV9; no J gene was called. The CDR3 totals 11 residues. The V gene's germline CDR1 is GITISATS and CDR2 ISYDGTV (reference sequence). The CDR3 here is CALWEVRSPLF. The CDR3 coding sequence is TGTGCCTTGTGGGAGGTGCGGTCCCCACTCTTT.

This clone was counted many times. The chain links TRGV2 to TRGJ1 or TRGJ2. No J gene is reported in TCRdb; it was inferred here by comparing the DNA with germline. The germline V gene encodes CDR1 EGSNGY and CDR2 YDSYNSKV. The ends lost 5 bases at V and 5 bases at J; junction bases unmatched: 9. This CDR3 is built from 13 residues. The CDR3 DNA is TGTGCCACCTGGGTCAAGGGCCATTATAAGAAACTCTTT. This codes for CATWVKGHYKKLF.

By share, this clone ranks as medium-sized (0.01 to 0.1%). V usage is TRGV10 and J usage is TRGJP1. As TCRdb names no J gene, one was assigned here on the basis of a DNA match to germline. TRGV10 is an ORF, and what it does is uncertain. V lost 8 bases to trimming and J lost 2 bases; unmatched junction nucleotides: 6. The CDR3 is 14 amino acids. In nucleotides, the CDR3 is TGTGCTGCGTGGGACCTGACCACTGGTTGGTTCAAGATATTT. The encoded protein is CAAWDLTTGWFKIF.

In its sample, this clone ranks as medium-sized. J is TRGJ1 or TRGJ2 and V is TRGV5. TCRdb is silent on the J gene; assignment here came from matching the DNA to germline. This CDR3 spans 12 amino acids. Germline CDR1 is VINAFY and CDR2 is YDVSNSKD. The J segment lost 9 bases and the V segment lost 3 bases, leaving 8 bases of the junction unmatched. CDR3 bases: TGTGCCACCTGGGACTCCCCTTGTAAGAAACTCTTT. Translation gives CATWDSPCKKLF.

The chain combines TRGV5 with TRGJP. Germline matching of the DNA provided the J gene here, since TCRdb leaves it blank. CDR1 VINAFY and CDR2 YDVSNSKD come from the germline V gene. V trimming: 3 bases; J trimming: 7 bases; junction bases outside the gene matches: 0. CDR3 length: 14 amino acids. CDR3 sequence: CATWDELGKKIKVF. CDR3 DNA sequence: TGTGCCACCTGGGACGAGTTGGGCAAAAAAATCAAGGTATTT.

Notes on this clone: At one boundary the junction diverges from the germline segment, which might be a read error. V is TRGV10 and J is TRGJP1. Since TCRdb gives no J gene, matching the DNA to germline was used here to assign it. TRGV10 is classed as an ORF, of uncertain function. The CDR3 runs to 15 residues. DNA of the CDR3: TGCGCGGGAAACTCTGACTATACCACTGGTTGGTTCAAGATATTT. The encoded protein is CAGNSDYTTGWFKIF.